This T cell receptor beta chain was profiled in a study of T cells in Graves' hyperthyroidism and ophthalmopathy. Thyroid ultrasound and orbital computed tomography, with clinical symptoms and serum thyroxine and TRAb, informed diagnoses. TCR beta CDR3 regions were amplified from RNA. The HTBI primer set was used in a first-round RT-PCR of the TCR CDR3. TCRdb processed the multiplex PCR reads anew with MiXCR; each CDR3 protein has one entry. Counted here are around 520,000 distinct CDR3 sequences, 14% occurring once; the ten biggest clones make up about 15%. This clonotype was obtained from a woman between 40 and 55 years old with Graves' hyperthyroidism. Material: blood.

As DNA, the CDR3 is TGTGCCTGGAGTGTACTCGCAGGGGCAGATACGCAGTATTTT. It is translated as CAWSVLAGADTQYF. The J gene is TRBJ2-3, the V gene TRBV30; possible D gene TRBD1, 6 bases. With 0 bases removed from V and 4 bases from J, the gap between germline ends came to 11 bases. Germline CDR1 and CDR2: GTSNPN and SVGIG (reference sequence). The CDR3 has 14 residues.